This is a list of T cell receptor beta chains from one sample in a study of blood T cell repertoires in COVID-19. TCRdb's table, derived via immunoSEQ multiplex PCR, lists solely in-frame clones and lacks some. The sample shows 250,000 to 300,000 clones, approximately 81% of them seen only once. The specimen was peripheral blood. The receptors were sampled from a woman aged 60 to 75 with active or convalescent COVID-19. Both conserved end residues are trimmed from each CDR3. The size entry is marked missing in some rows and otherwise reads once, few, many or a size class.

V gene: TRBV18; clone size: -; CDR3 protein: ASSPPNSGADGYT
V gene: TRBV29-1; clone size: -; CDR3 protein: SVAGQGYGYT
V gene: TRBV6-1; clone size: -; CDR3 protein: ASSESSGGYNEQF
V gene: TRBV19; clone size: -; CDR3 protein: ASSVTGPNYGYT
V gene: TRBV30; clone size: -; CDR3 protein: AWSATGGYNSPLH
V gene: TRBV4-2; clone size: -; CDR3 protein: ASSQDFLAVRNTIY
V gene: TRBV20-1; clone size: -; CDR3 protein: SASVSGGTQGAKNIQY
V gene: TRBV18; clone size: -; CDR3 protein: ASSGQGATETQY
V gene: TRBV10-3; clone size: -; CDR3 protein: AISEHRGGTGEGNTIY
V gene: TRBV5-1; clone size: -; CDR3 protein: ASSLEAGSYNEQF
V gene: TRBV10-3; clone size: once; CDR3 protein: AISEPRGFNNEQF
V gene: TRBV10-3; clone size: -; CDR3 protein: AISELGAGGPSYEQY
V gene: TRBV9; clone size: -; CDR3 protein: ASSLLPGNTEAF
V gene: TRBV10-3; clone size: -; CDR3 protein: AISAGVYNEQF
V gene: TRBV7-9; clone size: -; CDR3 protein: ASSLLEGAYEQY
V gene: TRBV29-1; clone size: -; CDR3 protein: SGSDREGGKLF
V gene: TRBV7-3; clone size: -; CDR3 protein: ASRQQGKGSPLH
V gene: TRBV20-1; clone size: -; CDR3 protein: SASMPSYYNEQF
V gene: TRBV9; clone size: -; CDR3 protein: ASSVGASKRETQY
V gene: TRBV12-3/TRBV12-4; clone size: -; CDR3 protein: ASSLAGNYEQY
V gene: TRBV2; clone size: -; CDR3 protein: ASSEGTGFPEAF
V gene: TRBV7-9; clone size: -; CDR3 protein: ASSLPEQNYGYT
V gene: TRBV20-1; clone size: once; CDR3 protein: SASWRLYNEQF
V gene: TRBV5-4; clone size: -; CDR3 protein: ASSLGGGVEETQY
V gene: TRBV4-3; clone size: few; CDR3 protein: ASSREGQGGYEQY
V gene: TRBV4-2; clone size: -; CDR3 protein: ASSPGQGARDEQF
V gene: TRBV15; clone size: -; CDR3 protein: ATSRDLQVNSNQPQH
V gene: TRBV4-1; clone size: -; CDR3 protein: ASSQDRYSKPQH
V gene: TRBV5-1; clone size: once; CDR3 protein: ASSWGQVGQPQH
V gene: TRBV7-9; clone size: -; CDR3 protein: ASSFSPDGYT
V gene: TRBV11-2; clone size: -; CDR3 protein: ASSLSQGEFSEKLF
V gene: TRBV5-5; clone size: few; CDR3 protein: ASGPGTGALTGAQH
V gene: TRBV20-1; clone size: -; CDR3 protein: SARDPLTQY
V gene: TRBV2; clone size: -; CDR3 protein: ASSEGRTGWFGNTIY
V gene: TRBV19; clone size: -; CDR3 protein: ASSIRDRNYGYT
V gene: TRBV19; clone size: -; CDR3 protein: ASSLRDSYNEQF
V gene: TRBV16; clone size: -; CDR3 protein: ASSQFATGGYDSYEQY
V gene: TRBV6-5; clone size: -; CDR3 protein: ATRTGDTEAL
V gene: TRBV4-3; clone size: -; CDR3 protein: ASSQTPRQDNSPLH
V gene: TRBV5-5; clone size: -; CDR3 protein: ASSLEGQGGVQY
V gene: TRBV6-6; clone size: -; CDR3 protein: ASSYALTSGQETQY
V gene: TRBV10-3; clone size: -; CDR3 protein: AISAGQGADEQF
V gene: TRBV6-5; clone size: -; CDR3 protein: ASSYWRGEKLF
V gene: TRBV4-2; clone size: once; CDR3 protein: ASSQVTGAGYT
V gene: TRBV5-4; clone size: -; CDR3 protein: ASSTAQGKQF
V gene: TRBV5-4; clone size: -; CDR3 protein: ASSPPGQGYGYT
V gene: TRBV9; clone size: once; CDR3 protein: ASSVDGEPYEKLF
V gene: TRBV10-3; clone size: -; CDR3 protein: AIKEETYNEQF
V gene: TRBV5-1; clone size: -; CDR3 protein: ASSLDWTGANQPQH
V gene: TRBV7-3; clone size: -; CDR3 protein: ASSLTGQATSGANVLT
V gene: TRBV27; clone size: once; CDR3 protein: ASSLKVPSGGRGEQF
V gene: TRBV7-8; clone size: once; CDR3 protein: ASSLAAETSGGHNEQF
V gene: TRBV15; clone size: -; CDR3 protein: ATSRVETSGGAQY
V gene: TRBV6-6; clone size: -; CDR3 protein: ASSYSNQGTGELF
V gene: TRBV18; clone size: -; CDR3 protein: ASSPILPGQGAGDTEAF
V gene: TRBV6-5; clone size: few; CDR3 protein: ASRGQGAYEQY
V gene: TRBV9; clone size: -; CDR3 protein: ASSVQGTLNTEAF
V gene: TRBV18; clone size: -; CDR3 protein: ASSRETSGGAPEQF
V gene: TRBV24-1; clone size: -; CDR3 protein: ATSDLTIGTSGGKETDTQY